This T cell receptor beta chain was profiled in a study of tumor-infiltrating lymphocytes in primary liver carcinoma. Study details: Tumor lesions were T1-T3 N0M0 and spanned roughly 4 to 10 cm. General observations from the study: Compared with tumor region pairs, tumor-adjacent and tumor-blood pairs overlapped less. A significantly higher top-250-clone fraction was recorded for tumors than for blood (p = 0.039).

The study extracted blood RNA from unsorted whole blood and also extracted germline DNA. None of the patients had received treatment, and all had chronic HBV infection. The template, about 540 ng total RNA, yielded TCR beta cDNA made with a constant-region primer. Libraries covering TCR beta were generated through three nested multiplex PCR rounds (using a slightly modified ARM-PCR). A C-beta reverse primer and TRBV1-TRBV30 forward primers served in each of the first two PCR rounds, at about 10 cycles apiece. TCRdb used MiXCR to reprocess the multiplex PCR reads, holding one entry per CDR3 protein. The data contain approximately 320,000 distinct CDR3 sequences, nearly 60% of them seen just once; the ten biggest clones take up around 15%. CDR1 is WNHNN, CDR2 SYGVQD, per germline (reference sequence). The CDR3 runs to 16 residues. J gave up 3 bases and V 0 bases, and 5 bases lay outside the gene matches.

Concerning this clonotype itself: Its antigen is undetermined.

Sequencing was carried out using peripheral blood. This TCR came from a woman aged 25 to 39 with primary liver carcinoma and hepatitis B virus infection. V usage is TRBV10-1 and J usage is TRBJ2-3, with TRBD2 identical over 8 bases. CDR3 nucleotides: TGCGCCAGCAGTGAGTCCCCGGGAGGGCCAACAGATACGCAGTATTTT. Translated: CASSESPGGPTDTQYF.